This T cell receptor beta chain stems from a study of siplizumab effects on memory and regulatory T cells. Points from the study as a whole: Mean Treg-derived proportions of mappable alloreactive CD4+ clones were around 70% for siplizumab and around 30% for controls. Siplizumab significantly brought down the alloreactive sequences that trace back to unstimulated CD4+ memory cells.

Turning to this clone: The antigen is unknown.

Germline CDR1 MNHEY, CDR2 SVGAGI. This CDR3 is built from 16 residues. V lost 0 bases and J 4 bases, leaving 15 bases between the germline ends. Per sample, approximately 10^5 TCR templates underwent assay. The method was immunoSEQ multiplex PCR; TCRdb's version includes in-frame clones alone and lacks a portion of them. The sample has over 85,000 clones; roughly 89% are singletons. Sample: CD4+ T cells sorted from blood. The receptor was derived from a human donor in good health. J is TRBJ1-2 and V is TRBV6-5, with a possible D match to TRBD1 (6 bases). CDR3 amino acids: CASSYSRQASVYGYTF. CDR3 DNA: TGTGCCAGCAGTTACTCAAGACAGGCGAGTGTCTATGGCTACACCTTC.